The TCR beta chain under discussion was sequenced for a study of human T cells and chemical hapten exposure. The overall study: Upper-back patches of 0.01% DPC were read at 6 days.

Time point here: patch test 1, 2 weeks after DPC sensitization. Treatment meaning: therapeutic diphenylcyclopropenone sensitization with weekly scalp DPC. On this clonotype: Its antigen remains unknown.

Broader study findings: No change in TCRs above 1 in 1000 frequency was produced by DPC sensitization.

TCRdb reanalysed the RACE reads using MiXCR and keeps one entry per CDR3 protein. The data contain around 52,000 distinct CDR3 sequences, 7.5% to 10% of them singletons. Germline CDR1 reads DFQATT; CDR2 reads SNEGSKA (reference sequence). The CDR3 totals 14 residues. Trimming took off 0 bases at V and 0 bases at J, with 8 bases between the two ends. This clonotype was obtained from a middle-aged woman with alopecia areata. Some clones in this sample may be carry-over from other donors' samples. The gene calls are TRBV20-1 and TRBJ1-1, with D unclear. The input for sequencing was whole blood, taken in connection with sensitization to the hapten diphenylcyclopropenone (DPC). CDR3 DNA sequence: TGCAGTGCTAGAGAGAGCAAGATGAACACTGAAGCTTTCTTT. Translation: CSARESKMNTEAFF.